The sequence of this T cell receptor beta chain was determined in a study of low-dose radiotherapy and immunotherapy resistance in tumors. This CDR3 region has 13 residues. The V and J ends lost 8 bases and 7 bases respectively, with 21 bases between them. CDR1 and CDR2 (germline): SQVTM, ANQGSEA. Described time point: after trial treatment. Specified treatment: LDRT plus nivolumab, ipilimumab, low-dose cyclophosphamide and aspirin (RACIN trial). Alpha- and beta-chain coverage of first-strand cDNA came from TRAV- and TRBV-specific primers. TCR amplification used about 20 PCR cycles, a constant-region primer and a V-primer adapter. TCRdb called the reads again in MiXCR, with one record for every CDR3 protein. Here the sample spans around 60,000 distinct CDR3 sequences, roughly 23% being singletons. A remark on this clonotype: This likely stems from a read error, as it lies one base from a far larger clone.

Sequencing was performed on PBMCs, taken after low-dose radiotherapy plus immunotherapy. This clonotype was sampled from a male donor with prostate cancer. This chain links TRBV29-1 with TRBJ2-7, with D uncertain. DNA of the CDR3: TGCAGCCTCTCGTTGGGATTGGGAAATGAGCAGTACTTC. This translates into CSLSLGLGNEQYF.